Following are 8 T cell receptor beta chains from one sample sequenced in a study of memory CD4+ T cells and cytomegalovirus serostatus. Single viable CD3+CD4+CD8-CD45RO+ cells were sorted as the memory CD4+ T cells. The method was immunoSEQ multiplex PCR; TCRdb's version includes in-frame clones alone and lacks a portion of them. The sample yields 25,000 to 30,000 clones, 60% to 80% seen once. Sequenced sample: memory CD4+ T cells from blood. All receptors come from an adult in good health and CMV-seronegative.

V usage is TRBV28 and J usage is TRBJ1-1; D call uncertain. Germline loops: CDR1 MDHEN, CDR2 SYDVKM. V dropped 6 bases and J dropped 1 base, with 3 bases sitting between them. CDR3 length: 11 amino acids. CDR3 amino acids: CASRWNTEAFF. The CDR3 DNA follows: TGTGCCAGCAGGTGGAACACTGAAGCTTTCTTT.

J is TRBJ2-3 and V is TRBV25-1, with D possibly matching TRBD2 (5 bases). The CDR3 has 13 amino acids. Germline CDR1 reads MGHDK; CDR2 reads SYGVNS. V lost 8 bases to trimming and J lost 4 bases, with 13 bases between them. CDR3: CASGAVSPDTQYF. In DNA, the CDR3 is TGTGCCAGCGGAGCGGTTAGCCCAGATACGCAGTATTTT.

The chain couples TRBV6-1 to TRBJ2-1, with 12 bases matching TRBD2. Germline loops: CDR1 MNHNS, CDR2 SASEGT. The CDR3 is 15 amino acids. J was trimmed by 8 bases and V by 9 bases; bases with no gene match: 11. CDR3 sequence reads: CASGSGLAGGYEQFF. CDR3 coding DNA: TGTGCCAGTGGGAGCGGGCTAGCGGGGGGGTATGAGCAGTTCTTC.

The chain carries TRBV29-1 and TRBJ2-5; TRBD2 aligns across 15 bases. The germline V gene has CDR1 SQVTM and CDR2 ANQGSEA. The junction had 8 bases not matched to a gene; V was cut back by 4 bases and J by 5 bases. CDR3 size: 16 residues. The CDR3 region has the DNA TGCAGCGTTGGAGGACTAGCGGGAGGGCAGGGGGAGACCCAGTACTTC. This codes for CSVGGLAGGQGETQYF.

The CDR3 protein is CASRGAGNTIYF. In DNA form, the CDR3 reads TGTGCCTCTCGGGGGGCCGGAAACACCATATATTTT. The chain has TRBV19 and TRBJ1-3; tentative D call: TRBD1 (6 bases). Germline CDR1 reads LNHDA; CDR2 reads SQIVND (reference sequence). Trimming removed 11 bases at V and 4 bases at J, with 12 bases between. The CDR3 runs 12 residues. The complete variable domain, with remaining parts taken from reference TRBV19 and TRBJ1-3, reads DGGITQSPKYLFRKEGQNVTLSCEQNLNHDAMYWYRQDPGQGLRLIYYSQIVNDFQKGDIAEGYSVSREKKESFPLTVTSAQKNPTAFYLCASRGAGNTIYFGEGSWLTVV.

The rearrangement uses TRBV6-1 and TRBJ1-2; D is unclear. The CDR3 runs to 12 residues. Germline V gene data show CDR1 as MNHNS and CDR2 as SASEGT. V was trimmed by 10 bases and J by 5 bases, leaving 14 bases between them. The CDR3 DNA reads as TGTGCCACGTGGTGGGGAGGTTATGGCTACACCTTC. This encodes CATWWGGYGYTF.

J is TRBJ2-7 and V is TRBV19; D tentatively reads TRBD1 or TRBD2 (5 bases each). Deletions cut 8 bases from V and 2 bases from J, with 16 bases between. This CDR3 has 14 residues. CDR1 is LNHDA and CDR2 is SQIVND in the germline V gene (reference sequence). CDR3 nucleotides: TGTGCCAGTCGCACCTCCGGGACGGCCTACGAGCAGTACTTC. This sequence encodes CASRTSGTAYEQYF.

The gene calls are TRBV28 and TRBJ1-5, with 7 bases identical to TRBD1. V lost 3 bases to trimming and J lost 7 bases; unmatched junction nucleotides: 6. From germline, CDR1 is MDHEN and CDR2 SYDVKM. This CDR3 is built from 14 residues. Here the CDR3 DNA reads TGTGCCAGCAGTTTCCGGGACAGACGCCAGCCCCAGCATTTT. Residues: CASSFRDRRQPQHF.